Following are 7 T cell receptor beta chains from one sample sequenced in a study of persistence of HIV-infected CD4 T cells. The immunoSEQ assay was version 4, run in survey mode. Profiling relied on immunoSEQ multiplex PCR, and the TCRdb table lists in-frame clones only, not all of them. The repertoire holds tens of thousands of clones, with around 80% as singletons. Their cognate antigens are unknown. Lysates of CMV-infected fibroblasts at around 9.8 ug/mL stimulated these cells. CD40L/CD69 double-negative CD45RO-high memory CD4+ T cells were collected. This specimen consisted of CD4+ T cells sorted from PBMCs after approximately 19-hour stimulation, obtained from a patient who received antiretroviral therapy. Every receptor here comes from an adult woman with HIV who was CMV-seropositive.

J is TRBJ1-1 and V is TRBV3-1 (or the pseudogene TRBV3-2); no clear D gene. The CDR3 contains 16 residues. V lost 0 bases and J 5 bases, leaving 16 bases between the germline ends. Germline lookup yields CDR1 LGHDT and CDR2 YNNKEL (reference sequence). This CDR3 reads CASSQDARAGRTEAFF. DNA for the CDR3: TGTGCCAGCAGCCAAGATGCCCGGGCGGGGAGAACTGAAGCTTTCTTT.

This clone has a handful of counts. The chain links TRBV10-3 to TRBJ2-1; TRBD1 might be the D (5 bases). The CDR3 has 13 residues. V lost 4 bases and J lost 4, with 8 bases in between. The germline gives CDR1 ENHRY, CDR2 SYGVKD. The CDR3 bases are TGTGCCATCAGTGGTGACAGTTACAATGAGCAGTTCTTC. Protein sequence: CAISGDSYNEQFF.

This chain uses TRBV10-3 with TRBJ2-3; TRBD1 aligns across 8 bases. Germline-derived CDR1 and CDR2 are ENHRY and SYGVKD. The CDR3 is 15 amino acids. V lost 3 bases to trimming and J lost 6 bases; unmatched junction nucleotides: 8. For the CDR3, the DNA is TGTGCCATCAGTGACAACAGGGGGAAAATGGATACGCAGTATTTT. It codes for CAISDNRGKMDTQYF.

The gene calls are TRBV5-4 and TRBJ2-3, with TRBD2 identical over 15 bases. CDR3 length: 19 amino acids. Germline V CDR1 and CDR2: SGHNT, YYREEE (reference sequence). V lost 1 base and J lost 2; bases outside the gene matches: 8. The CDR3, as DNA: TGTGCCAGCAGCTTGTCAGTGGGACTAGCGGGGGGTTCCACAGATACGCAGTATTTT. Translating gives CASSLSVGLAGGSTDTQYF.

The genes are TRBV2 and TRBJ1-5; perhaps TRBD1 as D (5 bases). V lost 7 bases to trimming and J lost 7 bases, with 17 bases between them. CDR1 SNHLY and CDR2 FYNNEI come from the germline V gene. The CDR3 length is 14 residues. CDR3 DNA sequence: TGTGCCAGCACGGGGGGGTCCTTCTGGCAGCCCCAGCATTTT. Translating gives CASTGGSFWQPQHF.

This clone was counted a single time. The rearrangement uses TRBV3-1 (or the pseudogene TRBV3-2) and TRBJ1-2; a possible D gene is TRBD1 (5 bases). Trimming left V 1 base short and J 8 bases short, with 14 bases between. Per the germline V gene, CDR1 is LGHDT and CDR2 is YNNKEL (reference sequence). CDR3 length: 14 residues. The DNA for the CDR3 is TGTGCCAGCAGCCAAGTGGTCAGCCAGGGCGGCTACACCTTC. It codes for CASSQVVSQGGYTF.

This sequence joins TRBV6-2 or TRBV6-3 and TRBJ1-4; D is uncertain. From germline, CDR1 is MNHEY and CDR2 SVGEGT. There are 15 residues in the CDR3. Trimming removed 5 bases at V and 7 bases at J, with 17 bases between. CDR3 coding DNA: TGTGCCAGCAGTCCCCCGACGACACGAGCTGAAAAACTGTTTTTT. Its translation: CASSPPTTRAEKLFF.